This TCR beta chain was profiled in a study of Graves' ophthalmopathy and Graves' hyperthyroidism. Study as a whole: Peripheral blood was gathered at first diagnosis, ahead of any treatment whatsoever.

Study-wide results and limits: Among thyroid clonotypes expanded above 0.001 frequency, most also appeared in blood. In separating ophthalmopathy from stable hyperthyroidism, a 13-signature model achieved about 90% sensitivity and approximately 81% specificity.

To note about this clonotype: No antigen is known for it.

Trimming cost V 2 bases and J 9 bases; bases outside gene matches: 12. CDR1 is SGHNT and CDR2 is YENEEA in the germline V gene. The CDR3 has 17 residues. Investigators amplified TCR beta CDR3 regions from RNA transcripts. An opening RT-PCR round employed HTBI primers and preceded a second-round multiplex PCR. One entry per CDR3 protein, called by TCRdb with MiXCR from the multiplex PCR reads. The sample includes more than 550,000 distinct CDR3 sequences, 35% to 50% of them seen just once. Someone took the PBMCs out of approximately 9.2 ml of fresh peripheral blood. This sequence joins TRBV11-3 and TRBJ2-5; 13 bases agree with TRBD2. This TCR derives from an adult man with Graves' ophthalmopathy. Material: peripheral blood. The CDR3 DNA reads TGTGCCAGCAGCTTAATGCGACTAGCGGGAGGCCGGGAGGCCCAGTACTTC. Amino acids: CASSLMRLAGGREAQYF.